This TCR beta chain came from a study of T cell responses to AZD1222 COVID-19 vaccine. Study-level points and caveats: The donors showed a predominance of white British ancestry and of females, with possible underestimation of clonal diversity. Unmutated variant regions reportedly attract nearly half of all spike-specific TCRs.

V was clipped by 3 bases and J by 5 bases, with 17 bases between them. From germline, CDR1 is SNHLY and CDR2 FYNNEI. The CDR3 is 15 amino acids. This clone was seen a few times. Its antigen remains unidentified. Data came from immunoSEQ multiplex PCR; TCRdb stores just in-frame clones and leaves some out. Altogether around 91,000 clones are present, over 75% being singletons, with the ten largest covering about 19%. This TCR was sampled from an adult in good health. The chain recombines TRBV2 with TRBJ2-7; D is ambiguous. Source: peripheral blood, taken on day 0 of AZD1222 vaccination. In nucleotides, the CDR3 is TGTGCCAGCAGTGAGTATATACTAAGAGAGAACGAGCAGTACTTC. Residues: CASSEYILRENEQYF.